This TCR beta chain was profiled in a study of graft-versus-host responses after intestinal transplantation. Repertoires were generated with immunoSEQ multiplex PCR, while TCRdb's copy carries only in-frame clones and drops some. The data show about 90,000 clones, 82% seen once. Germline assignment: CDR1 MDHEN and CDR2 SYDVKM. The CDR3 totals 13 residues. V was pared by 5 bases and J by 8 bases, with 7 bases of the junction left unmatched. Remarks on this clone: The antigen remains unidentified.

Material: unstimulated CD4+ T cells sorted from spleen or lymph node cells, obtained before intestinal transplant. The rearrangement uses TRBV28 and TRBJ1-2; 8 positions agree with TRBD1. The clonotype originates from a human donor who received an intestinal transplant. The CDR3 protein is CASSLLDRGGYTF. In DNA, the CDR3 is TGTGCCAGCAGTCTACTAGACAGGGGCGGCTACACCTTC.